This TCR beta chain derives from a study of identical twins. The study's findings and limits: Out-of-frame TCR alpha sharing observed in monozygotic twins exceeded model estimates. Shared out-of-frame alpha sequences (those common to twins) showed excess low generation probability.

V was shortened by 0 bases and J by 9 bases, with 15 bases between the two germline ends. Germline CDR1 LGHDT, CDR2 YNNKEL (reference sequence). This CDR3 comprises 16 residues. TCRdb reanalysed the 5' RACE reads using MiXCR and keeps one entry per CDR3 protein. The sample records approximately 550,000 distinct CDR3 sequences, 20% to 25% being singletons. With regard to this clonotype: Its antigen is undetermined.

These data were likewise used in another study, on yellow fever vaccine responses in identical twins.

The clonotype was recovered from a woman aged 18-29 years in good health. Sequenced input: CD4+ T cells sorted from blood. The chain uses TRBV3-1 and TRBJ1-6; maybe TRBD1 (5 bases). CDR3 coding DNA: TGTGCCAGCAGCCAAGACGGTGGAGGGGTGGGTTCACCCCTCCACTTT. Translating gives CASSQDGGGVGSPLHF.